Below, one T cell receptor beta chain is given with its context. The antigen remains unidentified. The data derive from a study of PD-1 blockade in classical Hodgkin lymphoma. For the study at large: Patients had nivolumab dosed at 3 mg/kg, delivered intravenously every 2 weeks.

Some clones are missing from TCRdb's copy, which holds only in-frame ones; the method was immunoSEQ multiplex PCR. The sample records around 17,000 clones, around four fifths being singletons. All the patients suffered relapse after autologous stem cell transplantation, and brentuximab vedotin exposure differed. CD4+ T cells were purified from thawed PBMCs by negative selection. V was cut by 0 bases and J by 4 bases, with 6 bases left in between. Germline CDR1 reads LNHNV; CDR2 reads YYDKDF (reference sequence). CDR3 size: 13 residues. Study conclusions and caveats: Patients who responded completely had about the same baseline diversity as newly diagnosed patients.

The sequence derives from a human donor with classical Hodgkin lymphoma. V usage is TRBV15 and J usage is TRBJ2-5, with D tentatively TRBD1 (5 bases). Sequencing was performed on CD4+ T cells from blood, taken at baseline. CDR3 amino acids: CATSRDRGETQYF. CDR3 DNA sequence: TGTGCCACCAGCAGAGATAGGGGAGAGACCCAGTACTTC.